Below, 12 T cell receptor beta chains from the same sample are listed, as sequenced in a study of blood T cell repertoires in COVID-19. Profiling relied on immunoSEQ multiplex PCR, and the TCRdb table lists in-frame clones only, not all of them. Among a few hundred thousand clones listed, roughly nine tenths were seen once. Sequenced sample: PBMCs or T cells enriched from blood (not recorded which). Receptors originate from a woman aged 25-40 years who had recovered from COVID-19.

This clone has a handful of counts. The chain recombines TRBV19 with TRBJ1-1; 9 bases fit TRBD1. Trimming at V came to 7 bases and at J to 7 bases, leaving 7 bases not matched to a gene. Germline V gives CDR1 LNHDA, CDR2 SQIVND (reference sequence). The CDR3 is made up of 13 amino acids. The CDR3 region has the DNA TGTGCCAGTACTTACAGGGGGCTAGGTGAAGCTTTCTTT. Residues: CASTYRGLGEAFF.

V usage is TRBV6-1 and J usage is TRBJ1-1, with D perhaps matching TRBD1 (5 bases). V was shortened by 2 bases and J by 5 bases, with 12 bases between the two germline ends. The CDR3 runs 14 residues. The germline gives CDR1 MNHNS, CDR2 SASEGT. This chain's CDR3 is CASSELGRGTEAFF. Here the CDR3 DNA reads TGTGCCAGCAGTGAACTTGGGAGGGGTACTGAAGCTTTCTTT.

In its sample, this clone was seen a few times. The chain has TRBV3-1 (or the pseudogene TRBV3-2) and TRBJ2-5; TRBD2 aligns across 10 bases. CDR1 and CDR2 (germline): LGHDT, YNNKEL (reference sequence). The length of the CDR3 is 15 residues. V gave up 5 bases and J gave up 6 bases; unmatched junction bases: 9. The CDR3 reads CASSSIAGGSKTQYF. For the CDR3, the DNA is TGTGCCAGCAGCTCAATAGCGGGAGGCAGCAAGACCCAGTACTTC.

The genes are TRBV24-1 and TRBJ2-5; 9 bases are a match to TRBD2. V trimming: 3 bases; J trimming: 1 base; junction bases outside the gene matches: 11. Germline V gives CDR1 KGHDR, CDR2 SFDVKD. This CDR3 has 18 residues. As DNA, the CDR3 is TGTGCCACCAGTGATCCCACCGAGACTAGCGGTACCCAAGAGACCCAGTACTTC. Amino acid sequence: CATSDPTETSGTQETQYF.

This clone came up once. The chain links TRBV10-3 to TRBJ2-5, with 7 bases aligning to TRBD2. Germline V lookup: CDR1 ENHRY, CDR2 SYGVKD. The CDR3 extends over 15 amino acids. Unmatched junction bases numbered 4, after V lost 3 bases and J lost 0 bases. The CDR3 DNA reads TGTGCCATCAGTGAAGGGCTAGCGGACCAAGAGACCCAGTACTTC. As protein: CAISEGLADQETQYF.

J is TRBJ1-5 and V is TRBV19; perhaps TRBD1 as D (6 bases). The CDR3 runs 16 residues. Germline V CDR1 and CDR2: LNHDA, SQIVND (reference sequence). Between the trimmed V and J ends, which lost 7 bases and 0 bases, there was a span of 16 bases. The CDR3 loop reads CASTSTGLYSNQPQHF. The CDR3 bases are TGTGCCAGTACGTCGACAGGTCTTTATAGCAATCAGCCCCAGCATTTT.

The chain joins TRBV30 to TRBJ1-5; 7 bases agree with TRBD1. The V gene's germline CDR1 is GTSNPN and CDR2 SVGIG (reference sequence). This CDR3 contains 14 residues. V lost 3 bases, J lost 5 bases, and 7 bases stayed unmatched. The CDR3 reads CAWSVGQGDQPQHF. The CDR3 DNA follows: TGTGCCTGGAGCGTCGGCCAGGGGGATCAGCCCCAGCATTTT.

This rearrangement joins TRBV10-1 to TRBJ1-2; 7 bases align to TRBD1. J gave up 6 bases and V 0 bases, and 10 bases lay outside the gene matches. The CDR3 length is 16 residues. The germline gives CDR1 WNHNN, CDR2 SYGVQD (reference sequence). The CDR3 nucleotides are TGCGCCAGCAGTGAGTCTGACAGGGAGCATATCGATGGCTACACCTTC. Amino acid sequence: CASSESDREHIDGYTF.

The V and J genes are TRBV7-3 and TRBJ1-1; D is unclear. Trimming stripped 9 bases from V and 3 bases from J, with 14 bases between. This CDR3 is 13 amino acids long. Germline CDR1 SGHTA, CDR2 FQGTGA. CDR3 nucleotide sequence: TGTGCCAGTAAAGCGCAGTCGGACACTGAAGCTTTCTTT. Amino acid sequence: CASKAQSDTEAFF.

This chain uses TRBV30 with TRBJ1-4, with D unclear. The CDR3 is 12 amino acids. Germline V gene lookup returns CDR1 GTSNPN and CDR2 SVGIG (reference sequence). V was clipped by 1 base and J by 4 bases, with 4 bases between them. In nucleotides, the CDR3 is TGTGCCTGGAGTGCCTATAATGAAAAACTGTTTTTT. This translates into CAWSAYNEKLFF.

In this sample, this clone turned up a few times. The chain uses TRBV10-3 and TRBJ1-3; 10 bases map to TRBD1. The CDR3 spans 17 residues. Germline V gene data show CDR1 as ENHRY and CDR2 as SYGVKD. The trim removed 7 bases at V and 4 bases at J, leaving 13 bases unmatched. CDR3 DNA: TGTGCCATCACCCCCCCCCGACAGGGGGCGGCGGGAAACACCATATATTTT. Protein sequence: CAITPPRQGAAGNTIYF.

The CDR3 DNA follows: TGTGCCAGCAGCGTAGGCCAGGTTGCAACTAATGAAAAACTGTTTTTT. Residues: CASSVGQVATNEKLFF. The J gene is TRBJ1-4, the V gene TRBV9; no reliable D call. Looked up from germline, CDR1 is SGDLS and CDR2 is YYNGEE. V was shortened by 0 bases and J by 0 bases, with 9 bases between the two germline ends. The CDR3 sequence is 16 residues long.